This T cell receptor beta chain is drawn from a study of blood T cell repertoires in COVID-19. At the level of the study: The United States, Italy and Spain provided the acute and convalescent COVID-19 samples.

The CDR3 totals 15 residues. Germline loops: CDR1 MNHEY, CDR2 SVGAGI. Trimming took off 6 bases at V and 3 bases at J, with 16 bases between the two ends. Authors' methods: Amplified reference gene primers provided the basis for estimating nucleated cell counts. Profiled with immunoSEQ multiplex PCR; TCRdb holds only in-frame clones, not every one. V and J calls and clone size follow that table, whereas D and trimming were derived from the DNA. The sample carries 110,000 or so clones, around four fifths recorded once. This rearrangement joins TRBV6-5 to TRBJ2-3; D uncertain. This receptor was identified in a woman aged 40 to 55 with acute or convalescent COVID-19. The source material was peripheral blood. CDR3 DNA sequence: TGTGCCAGCAGCCGATTCCTAGAGTGGACAGATACGCAGTATTTT. It yields the protein CASSRFLEWTDTQYF.